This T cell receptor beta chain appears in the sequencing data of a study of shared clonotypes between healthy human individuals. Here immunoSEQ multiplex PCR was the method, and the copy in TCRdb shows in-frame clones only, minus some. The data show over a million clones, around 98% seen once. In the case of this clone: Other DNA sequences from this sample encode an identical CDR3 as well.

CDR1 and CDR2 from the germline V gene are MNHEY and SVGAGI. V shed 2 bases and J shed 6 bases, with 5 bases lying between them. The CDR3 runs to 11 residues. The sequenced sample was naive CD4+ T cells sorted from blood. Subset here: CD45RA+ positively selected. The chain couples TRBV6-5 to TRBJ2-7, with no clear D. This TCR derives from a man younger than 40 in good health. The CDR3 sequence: CASSYRSEQYF. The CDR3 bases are TGTGCCAGCAGTTACCGCAGCGAGCAGTACTTC.